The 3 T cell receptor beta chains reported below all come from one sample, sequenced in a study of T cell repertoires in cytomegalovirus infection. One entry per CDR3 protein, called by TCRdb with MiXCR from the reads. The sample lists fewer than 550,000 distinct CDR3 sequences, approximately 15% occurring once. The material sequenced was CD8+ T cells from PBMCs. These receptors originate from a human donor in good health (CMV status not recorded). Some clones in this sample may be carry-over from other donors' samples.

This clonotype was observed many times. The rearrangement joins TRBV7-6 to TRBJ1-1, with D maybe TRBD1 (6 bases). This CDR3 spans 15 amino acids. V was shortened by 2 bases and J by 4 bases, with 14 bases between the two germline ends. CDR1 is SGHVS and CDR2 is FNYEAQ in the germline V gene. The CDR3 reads CASSLKGGSGTEAFF. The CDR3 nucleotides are TGTGCCAGCAGCTTAAAGGGGGGCTCAGGCACTGAAGCTTTCTTT. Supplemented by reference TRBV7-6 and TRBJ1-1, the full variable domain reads GAGVSQSPRYKVTKRGQDVALRCDPISGHVSLYWYRQALGQGPEFLTYFNYEAQQDKSGLPNDRFSAERPEGSISTLTIQRTEQRDSAMYRCASSLKGGSGTEAFFGQGTRLTVV.

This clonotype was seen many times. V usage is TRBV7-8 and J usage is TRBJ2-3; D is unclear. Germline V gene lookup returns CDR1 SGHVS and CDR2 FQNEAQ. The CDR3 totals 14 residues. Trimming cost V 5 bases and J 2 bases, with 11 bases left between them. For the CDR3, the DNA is TGTGCCAGCAGCCCCCCCAGATTCACAGATACGCAGTATTTT. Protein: CASSPPRFTDTQYF.

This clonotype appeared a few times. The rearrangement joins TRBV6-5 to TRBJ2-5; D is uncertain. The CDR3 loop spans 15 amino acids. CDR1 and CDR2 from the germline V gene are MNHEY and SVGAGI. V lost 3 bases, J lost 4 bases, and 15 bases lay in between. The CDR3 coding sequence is TGTGCCAGCAGTTATGAGGTTGGGAATGTAGAGACCCAGTACTTC. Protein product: CASSYEVGNVETQYF.